This entry describes one T cell receptor beta chain. These data originate in a study of blood T cell repertoires in COVID-19. Looking at the study overall: Sites in the United States, Italy and Spain provided acute and convalescent COVID-19 samples.

V was clipped by 0 bases and J by 4 bases, with 17 bases between them. This CDR3 region has 17 residues. Germline CDR1 is SGHRS and CDR2 is YFSETQ. As originally analysed: The authors estimated nucleated cell counts from reference gene primer amplification. TCRdb keeps only in-frame clones here, not all; method: immunoSEQ multiplex PCR. V and J calls and clone size come straight from that table; D and trimming were deduced from the DNA. This table holds 210,000 or so clones, roughly nine tenths found once. The receptor's source is a woman in her forties or fifties with acute or convalescent COVID-19. The sequencing sample was made of peripheral blood. The V call is TRBV5-1, the J call TRBJ2-1; weak D call: TRBD2 (5 bases). CDR3: CASSLGLAVTSYNEQFF. CDR3 nucleotide sequence: TGCGCCAGCAGCTTGGGGCTAGCTGTGACTTCTTACAATGAGCAGTTCTTC.